Each of the 31 T cell receptor beta chains below was sequenced from the same sample in a study of T cells after yellow fever vaccination. TCRdb used MiXCR to reprocess the 5' RACE reads, holding one entry per CDR3 protein. The sample holds some 340,000 distinct CDR3 sequences; about 11% are singletons and the top ten take 3% to 3.5%. The source was CD4+ T cells sorted from PBMCs, collected 45 days after the yellow fever booster vaccination. These receptor sequences come from a man aged 18 to 29 who received the YFV17D yellow fever vaccine.

This clonotype was detected ten times or more. V and J are TRBV7-8 and TRBJ2-5, with D perhaps matching TRBD1 (6 bases). Trimming stripped 2 bases from V and 9 bases from J, with 13 bases between. The germline V gene encodes CDR1 SGHVS and CDR2 FQNEAQ. CDR3 length equals 13 residues. Written as DNA, the CDR3 is TGTGCCAGCAGCTTACCCCGACAGGACTCCCAGTACTTC. It yields the protein CASSLPRQDSQYF. Together with reference TRBV7-8 and TRBJ2-5, the CDR3 gives the full variable domain: GAGVSQSPRYKVAKRGQDVALRCDPISGHVSLFWYQQALGQGPEFLTYFQNEAQLDKSGLPSDRFFAERPEGSVSTLKIQRTQQEDSAVYLCASSLPRQDSQYFGPGTRLLVL.

The chain recombines TRBV6-6 with TRBJ2-5; D unclear. V was shortened by 0 bases and J by 2 bases, with 7 bases between the two germline ends. Germline V gives CDR1 MNHNY, CDR2 SVGAGI (reference sequence). The CDR3 sequence is 14 residues long. As DNA, the CDR3 is TGTGCCAGCAGTTACTCGCTAGGACAAGAGACCCAGTACTTC. Protein: CASSYSLGQETQYF.

The chain recombines TRBV6-5 with TRBJ1-5, with a possible D match to TRBD1 (5 bases). Deletions cut 2 bases from V and 5 bases from J, with 10 bases between. Germline assignment: CDR1 MNHEY and CDR2 SVGAGI. The CDR3 is 14 amino acids. The CDR3, as DNA: TGTGCCAGCAGTTACCGGCAGGGCTATCAGCCCCAGCATTTT. Translation: CASSYRQGYQPQHF.

The rearrangement links TRBV6-2 or TRBV6-3 to TRBJ1-1; no firm D call. From germline, CDR1 is MNHEY and CDR2 SVGEGT. V was clipped by 5 bases and J by 10 bases, with 14 bases between them. The CDR3 runs 12 residues. In DNA, the CDR3 is TGTGCCAGCAGTAAATCCGACAAGAGAGCTTTCTTT. This gives the protein CASSKSDKRAFF.

A few counts support this clonotype. The chain uses TRBV28 and TRBJ1-3; D gene unclear. The CDR3 is made up of 13 amino acids. CDR1 MDHEN and CDR2 SYDVKM come from the germline V gene. CDR3 sequence: CSTWQTSGNTIYF. DNA of the CDR3: TGTTCTACCTGGCAGACCTCTGGAAACACCATATATTTT.

This clonotype was counted between two and nine times. J is TRBJ1-2 and V is TRBV18; 8 nucleotides align to TRBD1. The CDR3 runs 15 residues. Germline loops: CDR1 KGHSH, CDR2 LQKENI. Trimming took 3 bases from V and 4 from J; bases not matched to a gene: 7. The CDR3 DNA sequence: TGTGCCAGCTCACCGACAGGGGCCTATAGCTATGGCTACACCTTC. The encoded protein is CASSPTGAYSYGYTF.

This rearrangement joins TRBV29-1 to TRBJ2-7, with a tentative D call TRBD2 (6 bases). Germline V gene data show CDR1 as SQVTM and CDR2 as ANQGSEA. V dropped 5 bases and J dropped 5 bases, with 13 bases sitting between them. This CDR3 is 12 amino acids long. For the CDR3, the DNA is TGCAGCGTTACAGCGCCGGGAGACGAGCAGTACGTC. It specifies CSVTAPGDEQYV.

This clonotype showed up many times. The rearrangement uses TRBV14 and TRBJ2-7; 9 nucleotides agree with TRBD2. The J segment lost 3 bases and the V segment lost 0 bases, leaving 6 bases of the junction unmatched. The V gene's germline CDR1 is SGHDN and CDR2 FVKESK. CDR3 length: 16 residues. As DNA, the CDR3 is TGTGCCAGCAGCCAAGAGAAGCGGGGGGAACGCTACGAGCAGTACGTC. This translates into CASSQEKRGERYEQYV.

This clonotype was picked up a small number of times. The J gene is TRBJ2-6, the V gene TRBV4-2; D remains unclear. The CDR3 extends over 17 amino acids. V lost 0 bases, J lost 0 bases, and 9 bases lay in between. Germline CDR1 and CDR2: LGHNA and YNFKEQ. In nucleotides, the CDR3 is TGTGCCAGCAGCCAAGAGTTCAGCCTCTCTGGGGCCAACGTCCTGACTTTC. This translates into CASSQEFSLSGANVLTF.

The chain joins TRBV24-1 to TRBJ2-2; D is perhaps TRBD2 (6 bases). The CDR3 totals 13 residues. V lost 7 bases and J lost 2, with 7 bases in between. Looked up from germline, CDR1 is KGHDR and CDR2 is SFDVKD. The CDR3 sequence: CATRRDNTGELFF. The CDR3 DNA reads TGTGCCACCAGGCGGGACAACACCGGGGAGCTGTTTTTT.

The genes are TRBV30 and TRBJ2-5; unclear D gene. The CDR3 spans 12 residues. Germline-derived CDR1 and CDR2 are GTSNPN and SVGIG (reference sequence). Trimming left V 0 bases short and J 5 bases short, with 7 bases between. The CDR3 protein is CAWSVVRETQYF. The CDR3 DNA is TGTGCCTGGAGTGTAGTACGGGAGACCCAGTACTTC.

The rearrangement links TRBV20-1 to TRBJ2-3; 10 bases are shared with TRBD2. The J segment lost 5 bases and the V segment lost 4 bases, leaving 9 bases of the junction unmatched. There are 15 residues in the CDR3. Germline assignment: CDR1 DFQATT and CDR2 SNEGSKA (reference sequence). CDR3 coding DNA: TGCAGTGCTAAGCGGGGGGGCCGGGTAAGAGATACGCAGTATTTT. It is translated as CSAKRGGRVRDTQYF.

This rearrangement joins TRBV23-1 to TRBJ2-7; 9 bases line up with TRBD1. TRBV23-1 carries the ORF label, with uncertain function. V was clipped by 7 bases and J by 0 bases; unmatched bases: 10. The CDR3 covers 16 residues. CDR3 amino acids: CASNMTGTGTSYEQYV. Here the CDR3 DNA reads TGCGCCAGCAACATGACCGGGACAGGGACCTCCTACGAGCAGTACGTC.

In this sample, this clonotype turned up a few times. The chain couples TRBV6-2 or TRBV6-3 to TRBJ2-5; 7 positions match TRBD2. V shed 2 bases and J 1 base; nucleotides not matched to a gene: 10. Per germline, CDR1 MNHEY and CDR2 SVGEGT. The CDR3 runs 17 residues. The CDR3 nucleotides read TGTGCCAGCAGTTACCCCCTTTTCGGGGGGACCCAAGAGACCCAGTACTTC. Translation: CASSYPLFGGTQETQYF.

The V call is TRBV7-2, the J call TRBJ1-2, with 11 bases matching TRBD1. Germline trimming cut 5 bases from V and 7 bases from J; bases unmatched to any gene: 9. The germline gives CDR1 SGHTA, CDR2 FQGNSA. The CDR3 extends over 15 amino acids. CDR3 loop: CASSVSGTGGFGYTF. For the CDR3, the DNA is TGTGCCAGCAGCGTGTCCGGGACAGGGGGATTTGGCTACACCTTC. The full variable domain, its missing parts supplied by reference TRBV7-2 and TRBJ1-2, is GAGVSQSPSNKVTEKGKDVELRCDPISGHTALYWYRQSLGQGLEFLIYFQGNSAPDKSGLPSDRFSAERTGGSVSTLTIQRTQQEDSAVYLCASSVSGTGGFGYTFGSGTRLTVV.

V gene TRBV5-1 combines with J gene TRBJ1-5, with D possibly being TRBD1 (5 bases). CDR3 size: 16 residues. The ends were cut back, 0 bases at V and 5 bases at J, with 15 bases in the middle. Germline V lookup: CDR1 SGHRS, CDR2 YFSETQ. This CDR3 is CASSLGGTEGYQPQHF. DNA of the CDR3: TGCGCCAGCAGCTTGGGCGGGACGGAGGGTTATCAGCCCCAGCATTTT.

This clonotype was recorded at least ten times. The chain recombines TRBV4-3 with TRBJ2-5; tentatively, D is TRBD1 (6 bases). This CDR3 region has 15 residues. Looked up from germline, CDR1 is LGHNA and CDR2 is YSLEER. V lost 4 bases and J lost 5, with 17 bases in between. DNA of the CDR3: TGCGCCAGCAGCCGGGGGCTGGGGTATCAGGAGACCCAGTACTTC. Translation: CASSRGLGYQETQYF.

This clonotype was detected only a few times. The V call is TRBV6-1, the J call TRBJ2-3; D is unclear. Germline-derived CDR1 and CDR2 are MNHNS and SASEGT. There are 15 residues in the CDR3. Between the trimmed V and J ends, which lost 5 bases and 4 bases, there was a span of 16 bases. The CDR3 sequence: CASSFSGPLADTQYF. The CDR3 DNA reads as TGTGCCAGCAGTTTCTCCGGGCCTTTGGCAGATACGCAGTATTTT.

The gene calls are TRBV7-2 and TRBJ2-3; the D is unclear. The CDR3 length is 13 residues. The germline V gene encodes CDR1 SGHTA and CDR2 FQGNSA. V was shortened by 0 bases and J by 6 bases, with 7 bases between the two germline ends. This chain's CDR3 is CASSLADGDTQYF. The DNA for the CDR3 is TGTGCCAGCAGCTTAGCAGATGGGGATACGCAGTATTTT. The whole variable domain, remainder taken from reference TRBV7-2 and TRBJ2-3, is GAGVSQSPSNKVTEKGKDVELRCDPISGHTALYWYRQSLGQGLEFLIYFQGNSAPDKSGLPSDRFSAERTGGSVSTLTIQRTQQEDSAVYLCASSLADGDTQYFGPGTRLTVL.

The chain carries TRBV5-1 and TRBJ1-1, with D possibly TRBD1 on 5 matching bases. Per the germline V gene, CDR1 is SGHRS and CDR2 is YFSETQ. CDR3 length: 14 amino acids. The germline V and J ends were trimmed by 3 bases and 2 bases, with 11 bases remaining between them. CDR3 residues: CASSSGASNTEAFF. CDR3 coding DNA: TGCGCCAGCAGCTCCGGGGCCTCCAACACTGAAGCTTTCTTT.

This clonotype was seen many times. This chain uses TRBV12-3 or TRBV12-4 with TRBJ2-5; TRBD1 is a possible D gene (6 bases). V was shortened by 6 bases and J by 5 bases, with 13 bases between the two germline ends. CDR3 size: 13 residues. CDR3 nucleotides: TGTGCCAGCAGCCCCGGACAGATGGAGACCCAGTACTTC. Protein sequence: CASSPGQMETQYF.

This clonotype was recorded a few times. This sequence joins TRBV23-1 and TRBJ2-7, with 10 nucleotides matching TRBD1. TRBV23-1 is filed as an ORF, its function uncertain. J gave up 2 bases and V 6 bases, and 7 bases lay outside the gene matches. This CDR3 spans 15 amino acids. Written as DNA, the CDR3 is TGCGCCAGCAGCCAGGGACAGGGGATCCCCTACGAGCAGTACGTC. It is translated as CASSQGQGIPYEQYV.

V gene TRBV6-2 or TRBV6-3 combines with J gene TRBJ2-3; D unresolved. V was cut by 1 base and J by 4 bases, with 9 bases left in between. This CDR3 has 14 amino acids. Per germline, CDR1 MNHEY and CDR2 SVGEGT. CDR3 DNA: TGTGCCAGCAGTTACTTTGGGTCGGCAGATACGCAGTATTTT. The encoded protein is CASSYFGSADTQYF.

The CDR3 coding sequence is TGTGCCACCAGCAGGGGGTACAGGGATGGTAATCAGCCCCAGCATTTT. Protein product: CATSRGYRDGNQPQHF. The chain has TRBV15 and TRBJ1-5, with TRBD1 as a possible D gene (6 bases). The CDR3 runs 16 residues. Germline V gene sequence: CDR1 LNHNV, CDR2 YYDKDF (reference sequence). Trimming took off 3 bases at V and 4 bases at J, with 16 bases between the two ends.

The sample holds a few counts of this clonotype. The V call is TRBV10-2, the J call TRBJ1-2; no clear D gene. Trimming left V 2 bases short and J 2 bases short, with 6 bases between. The CDR3 loop spans 13 amino acids. CDR1 is WSHSY, CDR2 SAAADI, per germline. The CDR3 bases are TGCGCCAGCAGTGAGAACACCAACTATGGCTACACCTTC. It translates to CASSENTNYGYTF.

V usage is TRBV6-2 or TRBV6-3 and J usage is TRBJ2-7; D could derive from TRBD1 or TRBD2 (5 bases each). The V gene's germline CDR1 is MNHEY and CDR2 SVGEGT. This CDR3 contains 14 residues. V was cut by 0 bases and J by 5 bases, with 11 bases left in between. The CDR3 sequence: CASSYSSGGNEQYV. The CDR3 DNA follows: TGTGCCAGCAGTTACTCGAGTGGGGGTAACGAGCAGTACGTC.

This clonotype was found a few times. The genes are TRBV3-1 and TRBJ1-3; no firm D call. The CDR3 is 15 amino acids. Germline CDR1 is LGHDT and CDR2 is YNNKEL (reference sequence). The ends were cut back, 3 bases at V and 1 base at J, with 10 bases in the middle. The CDR3 loop reads CASSHLGRSGNTIYF. The CDR3 DNA follows: TGTGCCAGCAGCCACCTAGGGCGGTCTGGAAACACCATATATTTT.

A few counts support this clonotype. The V gene is TRBV5-6, the J gene TRBJ2-2; perhaps TRBD1 as D (6 bases). CDR1 SGHDT and CDR2 YYEEEE come from the germline V gene. Trimming pared 6 bases from V and 5 bases from J, leaving 23 bases between. The CDR3 length is 17 residues. The CDR3 DNA sequence: TGTGCCAGCAAGGAGACTTGGGGGACATATGATACCGGGGAGCTGTTTTTT. Its protein product is CASKETWGTYDTGELFF.

This clonotype showed up just a few times. The chain carries TRBV12-3 or TRBV12-4 and TRBJ2-1; D ambiguous. Trimming removed 3 bases from V and 6 bases from J, with 6 bases in between. This CDR3 is built from 12 residues. DNA of the CDR3: TGTGCCAGCAGTTTGACACCCAATGAGCAGTTCTTC. Its translation is CASSLTPNEQFF.

V and J are TRBV4-3 and TRBJ2-5; D might be TRBD2 (6 bases). The ends were cut back, 3 bases at V and 5 bases at J, with 16 bases in the middle. Germline V gene lookup returns CDR1 LGHNA and CDR2 YSLEER. This CDR3 region has 15 residues. The CDR3 coding sequence is TGCGCCAGCAGCCAGGGAGGAGGGGTCGAGGAGACCCAGTACTTC. Translated: CASSQGGGVEETQYF.

This clonotype has only a few counts. V and J are TRBV15 and TRBJ2-7; 8 nucleotides align to TRBD1. The CDR3 extends over 13 amino acids. The ends lost 3 bases at V and 3 bases at J; junction bases unmatched: 1. Germline CDR1 reads LNHNV; CDR2 reads YYDKDF (reference sequence). The CDR3, as DNA: TGTGCCACCAGCAGTACAGGGGGCTACGAGCAGTACTTC. It specifies CATSSTGGYEQYF.